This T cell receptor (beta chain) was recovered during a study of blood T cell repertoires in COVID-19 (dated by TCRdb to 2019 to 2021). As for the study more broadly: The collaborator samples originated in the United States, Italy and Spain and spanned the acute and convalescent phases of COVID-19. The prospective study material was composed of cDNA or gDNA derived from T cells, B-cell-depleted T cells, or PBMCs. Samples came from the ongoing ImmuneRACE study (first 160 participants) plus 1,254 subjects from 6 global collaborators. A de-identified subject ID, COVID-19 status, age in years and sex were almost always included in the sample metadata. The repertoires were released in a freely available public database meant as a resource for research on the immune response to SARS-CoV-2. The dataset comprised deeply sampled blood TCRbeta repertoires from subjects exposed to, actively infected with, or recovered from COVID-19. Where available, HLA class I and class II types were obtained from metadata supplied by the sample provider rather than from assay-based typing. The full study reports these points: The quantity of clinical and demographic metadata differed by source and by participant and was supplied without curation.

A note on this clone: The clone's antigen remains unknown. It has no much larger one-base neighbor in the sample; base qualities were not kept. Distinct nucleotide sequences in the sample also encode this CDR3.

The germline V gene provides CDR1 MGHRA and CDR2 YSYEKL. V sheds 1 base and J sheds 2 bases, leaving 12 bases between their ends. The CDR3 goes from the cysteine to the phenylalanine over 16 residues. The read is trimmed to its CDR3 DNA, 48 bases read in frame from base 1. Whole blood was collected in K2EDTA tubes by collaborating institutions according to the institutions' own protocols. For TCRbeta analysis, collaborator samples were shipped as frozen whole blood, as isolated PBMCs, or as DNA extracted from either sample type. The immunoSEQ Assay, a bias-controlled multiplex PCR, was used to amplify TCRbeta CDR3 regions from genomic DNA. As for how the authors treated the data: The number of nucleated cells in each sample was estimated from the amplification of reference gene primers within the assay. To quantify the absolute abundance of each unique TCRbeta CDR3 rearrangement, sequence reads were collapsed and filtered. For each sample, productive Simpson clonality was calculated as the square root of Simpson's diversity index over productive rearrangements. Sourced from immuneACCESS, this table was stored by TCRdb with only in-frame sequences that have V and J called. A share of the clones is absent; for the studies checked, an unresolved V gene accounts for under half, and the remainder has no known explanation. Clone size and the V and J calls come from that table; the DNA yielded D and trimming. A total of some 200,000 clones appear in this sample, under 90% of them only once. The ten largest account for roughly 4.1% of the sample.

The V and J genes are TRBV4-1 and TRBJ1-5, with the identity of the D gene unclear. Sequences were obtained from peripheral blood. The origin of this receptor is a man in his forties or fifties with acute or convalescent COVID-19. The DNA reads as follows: TGCGCCAGCAGCCAAGGGACCGGGAGGGGCAATCAGCCCCAGCATTTT. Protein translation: CASSQGTGRGNQPQHF.